Shown below are 8 T cell receptor beta chains from a single sample sequenced in a study of shared clonotypes between healthy human individuals. The table came from immunoSEQ multiplex PCR; TCRdb's copy has only in-frame clones and leaves some out. The sample consists of around 550,000 clones, 85% to 95% of them appearing once. The naive CD8 subset, CD45RO-negative cells positively selected for CCR7, excluded terminally differentiated effector memory CD45RA+ cells. Sequenced sample: naive CD8+ T cells sorted from blood. These receptors were collected from a woman in her thirties in good health.

This chain connects TRBV25-1 to TRBJ1-2, with TRBD1 matching over 7 bases. The germline CDR1 and CDR2 sequences are MGHDK and SYGVNS. This CDR3 spans 14 amino acids. Trimming took 2 bases from V and 3 from J; bases not matched to a gene: 3. CDR3 sequence: CASSEGTEHYGYTF. Here the CDR3 DNA reads TGTGCCAGCAGTGAAGGGACAGAACACTATGGCTACACCTTC.

The gene calls are TRBV28 and TRBJ1-1; TRBD1 aligns across 7 bases. Germline-derived CDR1 and CDR2 are MDHEN and SYDVKM. V shed 5 bases, J shed 4 bases, and the junction held 7 bases outside the gene matches. The CDR3 consists of 14 residues. The chain's CDR3 is CASSLTDRLTEAFF. Here the CDR3 DNA reads TGTGCCAGCAGTCTTACGGACAGGCTCACTGAAGCTTTCTTT.

The rearrangement links TRBV19 to TRBJ2-7; 11 nucleotides match TRBD1. The CDR3 sequence is 15 residues long. Germline CDR1 LNHDA, CDR2 SQIVND (reference sequence). J was trimmed by 3 bases and V by 5 bases; bases with no gene match: 6. The CDR3 nucleotides read TGTGCCAGTAGTCCGGGACAGGGGGTGGACTACGAGCAGTACTTC. It specifies CASSPGQGVDYEQYF. Together with reference TRBV19 and TRBJ2-7, the CDR3 gives the full variable domain: DGGITQSPKYLFRKEGQNVTLSCEQNLNHDAMYWYRQDPGQGLRLIYYSQIVNDFQKGDIAEGYSVSREKKESFPLTVTSAQKNPTAFYLCASSPGQGVDYEQYFGPGTRLTVT.

The chain couples TRBV6-5 to TRBJ2-7; D possibly uses TRBD1 or TRBD2 (5 bases each). Germline V CDR1 and CDR2: MNHEY, SVGAGI. V dropped 8 bases and J dropped 6 bases, with 20 bases sitting between them. CDR3 size: 14 residues. The CDR3 loop reads CASSSGPTHLEQYF. For the CDR3, the DNA is TGTGCCAGCTCCTCGGGACCCACCCACCTCGAGCAGTACTTC.

The rearrangement links TRBV29-1 to TRBJ2-7; the match to TRBD1 covers 7 bases. Trimming cost V 6 bases and J 6 bases; bases outside gene matches: 11. Germline CDR1 and CDR2: SQVTM and ANQGSEA. This CDR3 is 13 amino acids long. Here the CDR3 DNA reads TGCAGCGTGCGACAGGGTACATACTCCGAGCAGTACTTC. Its protein product is CSVRQGTYSEQYF.

This clone was counted a single time. This rearrangement joins TRBV5-1 to TRBJ2-5; TRBD2 is a possible D gene (5 bases). Germline values: CDR1 SGHRS, CDR2 YFSETQ. The CDR3 loop spans 15 amino acids. V was trimmed by 0 bases and J by 2 bases, leaving 11 bases between them. As DNA, the CDR3 is TGCGCCAGCAGCTTGGAAGCGGTGGGACAAGAGACCCAGTACTTC. Translating gives CASSLEAVGQETQYF.

Here the CDR3 DNA reads TGTGCCAGCAGTACCTCTGGACTTACTGAAGCTTTCTTT. This codes for CASSTSGLTEAFF. This chain connects TRBV27 to TRBJ1-1; no definite D call. The CDR3 spans 13 residues. Deletions cut 5 bases from V and 5 bases from J, with 12 bases between. Germline loops: CDR1 MNHEY, CDR2 SMNVEV (reference sequence).

This rearrangement joins TRBV28 to TRBJ2-6; D unclear. Trimming removed 3 bases at V and 0 bases at J, with 6 bases between. The CDR3 spans 15 residues. CDR1 is MDHEN, CDR2 SYDVKM, per germline. The CDR3 here is CASSFVSSGANVLTF. The CDR3 coding sequence is TGTGCCAGCAGTTTCGTAAGCTCTGGGGCCAACGTCCTGACTTTC.